Below, 2 T cell receptor beta chains from the same sample are listed, as sequenced in a study of CD8+ T cells in alopecia areata. TCR sequencing used cDNA made by reverse transcription of extracted RNA. Profiled with immunoSEQ multiplex PCR; TCRdb holds only in-frame clones, not every one. The sample shows 200,000 to 300,000 clones, none of them appearing just once. Cell sorting was performed on pooled cutaneous lymph node cells with CD4, CD8alpha, NKG2D, NKG2ACE and other markers. Sequencing input: CD4+ T cells sorted from a lymph node. These receptors were collected from a C3H/HeJ mouse with alopecia areata. The MHC haplotype of this mouse line is H2-k.

This clone was seen more than once but under ten times. Gene names are the mouse ones. Read data end 4 residues before the CDR3 end; the end is taken from the germline J gene. The chain couples TRBV13-1 to TRBJ2-7; TRBD2 aligns across 14 bases. CDR1 and CDR2 from the germline V gene are NSHNY and SYGAGN. This CDR3 comprises 16 residues. CDR3 DNA, as far as it was read: TGTGCCAGCAGTGGTTCCGGGACTGGGGGGGCGGAT. This translates into CASSGSGTGGAD. In full, the CDR3 is CASSGSGTGGADEQYF.

Turning to this clone: Germline and genes: mouse. The read comes to an end 4 residues before the CDR3 does, leaving the germline J gene to fill in the end. This sample also contains other DNA sequences that code for the same CDR3. The V gene is TRBV5, the J gene TRBJ2-2, with D possibly being TRBD1 (6 bases). The CDR3 runs to 13 residues. Germline values: CDR1 LGHNA, CDR2 YNLKQL (reference sequence). Trimming removed 4 bases at V and 5 bases at J, with 8 bases between. This CDR3 reads CASSPGQTGQLYF. CDR3 DNA, as far as it was read: TGTGCCAGCAGCCCCGGACAGACCGGG.